This TCR beta chain stems from a study of T-cell reconstitution after alpha-beta-depleted transplantation in children. Researchers prepared the TCRbeta library using unique molecular identifiers, the study reports. TCRdb processed the PCR reads anew with MiXCR; each CDR3 protein has one entry. The sample shows about 400,000 distinct CDR3 sequences, approximately 20% of them seen only once. V lost 0 bases and J 0 bases, leaving 6 bases between the germline ends. Germline CDR1 is LGHNA and CDR2 is YNFKEQ. The CDR3 is 15 residues long. This receptor was taken from a human donor who donated a stem cell graft to a child with acute myeloid leukemia. The chain combines TRBV4-2 with TRBJ2-1; D is unresolved. The sample here was PBMCs from the stem cell graft donor, taken from the stem cell graft. CDR3 residues: CASSQETSSYNEQFF. The CDR3 DNA follows: TGTGCCAGCAGCCAAGAAACCAGCTCCTACAATGAGCAGTTCTTC.